Shown below are 24 T cell receptor beta chains from a single sample sequenced in a study of regulatory T cells in long-lasting Graves disease. Construction of the TCR beta libraries employed iRepertoire HTBI primers in conjunction with Arm-PCR of CDR3 regions. Each CDR3 protein is one row after TCRdb ran MiXCR on the multiplex PCR reads. The sample shows 530,000 or so distinct CDR3 sequences, approximately 12% of them seen only once. Described time point: newly diagnosed GD, antithyroid drugs for less than 3 months. The TCR library was made from RNA extracted from PBMCs. This same sample was also part of a study on T cells in Graves' hyperthyroidism and ophthalmopathy.

Specimen: peripheral blood mononuclear cells (PBMCs), collected at new diagnosis, from a patient treated with antithyroid drugs. The receptors come from a man aged 25-45 years with Graves disease.

This clonotype was recorded at least ten times. The chain joins TRBV10-3 to TRBJ2-1, with TRBD1 as a possible D gene (5 bases). This CDR3 spans 16 amino acids. Germline V gene data show CDR1 as ENHRY and CDR2 as SYGVKD. V lost 0 bases, J lost 5 bases, and 14 bases lay in between. The CDR3 spells CAISESWQGGHNEQFF. CDR3 coding DNA: TGTGCCATCAGTGAGTCTTGGCAGGGTGGACACAATGAGCAGTTCTTC.

This clonotype was seen a handful of times. The chain joins TRBV6-1 to TRBJ2-7, with D possibly matching TRBD1 (5 bases). V lost 4 bases and J lost 7, with 17 bases in between. This CDR3 is 14 amino acids long. Germline V gene lookup returns CDR1 MNHNS and CDR2 SASEGT. The CDR3 sequence is CASSATGPTWEQYF. The CDR3 nucleotides are TGTGCCAGCAGTGCTACAGGCCCAACGTGGGAGCAGTACTTC.

There are many counts of this clonotype. V gene TRBV15 combines with J gene TRBJ1-3; D unresolved. Between the trimmed V and J ends, which lost 0 bases and 4 bases, there was a span of 4 bases. Germline V lookup: CDR1 LNHNV, CDR2 YYDKDF (reference sequence). The CDR3 contains 13 residues. CDR3 amino acids: CATSRDNGNTIYF. In DNA form, the CDR3 reads TGTGCCACCAGCAGAGATAACGGAAACACCATATATTTT. Variable domain in full (rest from reference TRBV15 and TRBJ1-3): DAMVIQNPRYQVTQFGKPVTLSCSQTLNHNVMYWYQQKSSQAPKLLFHYYDKDFNNEADTPDNFQSRRPNTSFCFLDIRSPGLGDTAMYLCATSRDNGNTIYFGEGSWLTVV.

The sample holds many counts of this clonotype. This chain connects TRBV19 to TRBJ1-2; weak D call: TRBD1 (5 bases). V dropped 7 bases and J dropped 6 bases, with 18 bases sitting between them. The CDR3 has 14 amino acids. Germline assignment: CDR1 LNHDA and CDR2 SQIVND (reference sequence). CDR3 sequence (DNA): TGTGCCAGTACCCAAAGGGGCAGGGAGGATGGCTACACCTTC. Protein product: CASTQRGREDGYTF.

This clonotype showed up many times. V gene TRBV12-5 combines with J gene TRBJ2-1, with D unresolved. Trimming removed 1 base from V and 9 bases from J, with 7 bases in between. CDR1 and CDR2 from the germline V gene are LGHNT and FRNRAP. The CDR3 consists of 12 residues. CDR3 DNA sequence: TGTGCTAGTGGTTTGGCCCAGTCTGAGCAGTTCTTC. This sequence encodes CASGLAQSEQFF.

This clonotype was seen a few times. CDR3 loop: CASSEGRLAAQETQYF. CDR3 DNA sequence: TGTGCCAGCAGTGAGGGGAGACTAGCGGCTCAAGAGACCCAGTACTTC. The chain employs TRBV25-1 and TRBJ2-5; 9 bases match TRBD2. The junction had 7 bases not matched to a gene; V was cut back by 3 bases and J by 2 bases. Germline-derived CDR1 and CDR2 are MGHDK and SYGVNS. This CDR3 contains 16 residues. Based on the CDR3 plus reference TRBV25-1 and TRBJ2-5, the full variable domain is EADIYQTPRYLVIGTGKKITLECSQTMGHDKMYWYQQDPGMELHLIHYSYGVNSTEKGDLSSESTVSRIRTEHFPLTLESARPSHTSQYLCASSEGRLAAQETQYFGPGTRLLVL.

Ten or more counts support this clonotype. The rearrangement joins TRBV12-3 or TRBV12-4 to TRBJ2-3; TRBD2 might be the D (5 bases). The ends were cut back, 6 bases at V and 0 bases at J, with 10 bases in the middle. The CDR3 totals 14 residues. The chain's CDR3 is CASSRRRSTDTQYF. CDR3 nucleotides: TGTGCCAGCAGCCGGAGGCGGAGCACAGATACGCAGTATTTT.

The rearrangement links TRBV10-2 to TRBJ2-2, with D uncertain. V was shortened by 8 bases and J by 0 bases, with 10 bases between the two germline ends. The CDR3 sequence is 14 residues long. Germline lookup yields CDR1 WSHSY and CDR2 SAAADI. The CDR3 nucleotides are TGCGCCAGCGGTATCAGCCCGAACACCGGGGAGCTGTTTTTT. Translating gives CASGISPNTGELFF.

This clonotype was found many times. This rearrangement joins TRBV12-3 or TRBV12-4 to TRBJ2-3, with 11 bases lining up with TRBD2. The CDR3 totals 17 residues. Germline trimming cut 6 bases from V and 0 bases from J; bases unmatched to any gene: 8. The CDR3 DNA sequence: TGTGCCAGCAGCCCCTCTAGCGGGAGGACTAGCACAGATACGCAGTATTTT. Its protein product is CASSPSSGRTSTDTQYF.

This clonotype was observed a handful of times. The rearrangement joins TRBV7-9 to TRBJ2-3; perhaps TRBD1 as D (5 bases). CDR3 length: 14 residues. The V gene's germline CDR1 is SEHNR and CDR2 FQNEAQ (reference sequence). V lost 5 bases and J lost 0, with 9 bases in between. In DNA form, the CDR3 reads TGTGCCAGCAGCCACGACAGTAGCACAGATACGCAGTATTTT. This translates into CASSHDSSTDTQYF.

The sample holds a few counts of this clonotype. The chain carries TRBV29-1 and TRBJ1-5; the D is unclear. The CDR3 covers 14 residues. Trimming pared 6 bases from V and 0 bases from J, leaving 12 bases between. CDR1 is SQVTM, CDR2 ANQGSEA, per germline. CDR3 nucleotides: TGCAGCGTCCTGGACGGTTATAGCAATCAGCCCCAGCATTTT. Its protein product is CSVLDGYSNQPQHF. The whole variable domain, filled in from reference TRBV29-1 and TRBJ1-5, reads SAVISQKPSRDICQRGTSLTIQCQVDSQVTMMFWYRQQPGQSLTLIATANQGSEATYESGFVIDKFPISRPNLTFSTLTVSNMSPEDSSIYLCSVLDGYSNQPQHFGDGTRLSIL.

The table lists this clonotype with many counts. This sequence joins TRBV11-2 and TRBJ2-7, with D maybe TRBD2 (6 bases). The V end was cut by 1 base, the J end by 3 bases, with 13 bases between. Germline CDR1 SGHAT, CDR2 FQNNGV. The length of the CDR3 is 15 residues. DNA of the CDR3: TGTGCCAGCAGCTTAGGGGGCCGGGAGTACTACGAGCAGTACTTC. As protein: CASSLGGREYYEQYF.

This clonotype has a single count. V usage is TRBV28 and J usage is TRBJ2-3; TRBD2 might be the D (6 bases). V was cut by 6 bases and J by 0 bases, with 16 bases left in between. Germline CDR1 MDHEN, CDR2 SYDVKM. The CDR3 is 16 amino acids. In nucleotides, the CDR3 is TGTGCCAGCAGCGGACGGATGGGAGGAAGCACAGATACGCAGTATTTT. Translated: CASSGRMGGSTDTQYF. The whole variable domain, filled in from reference TRBV28 and TRBJ2-3, reads DVKVTQSSRYLVKRTGEKVFLECVQDMDHENMFWYRQDPGLGLRLIYFSYDVKMKEKGDIPEGYSVSREKKERFSLILESASTNQTSMYLCASSGRMGGSTDTQYFGPGTRLTVL.

This clonotype was observed a few times. The V call is TRBV27, the J call TRBJ2-1, with D perhaps being TRBD1 or TRBD2 (5 bases each). Trimming pared 5 bases from V and 0 bases from J, leaving 11 bases between. Germline V lookup: CDR1 MNHEY, CDR2 SMNVEV (reference sequence). This CDR3 has 15 amino acids. This CDR3 is CASSAKGSSYNEQFF. The CDR3, as DNA: TGTGCCAGCAGTGCCAAGGGGAGCTCCTACAATGAGCAGTTCTTC.

There are a few counts of this clonotype. The chain has TRBV19 and TRBJ2-1; TRBD2 matches at 14 bases. CDR1 is LNHDA, CDR2 SQIVND, per germline (reference sequence). Trimming took 1 base from V and 2 from J; bases not matched to a gene: 16. This CDR3 spans 22 amino acids. This CDR3 reads CASSIAGSLGLAGVDPYNEQFF. The CDR3 DNA reads TGTGCCAGTAGTATAGCGGGTAGTTTGGGACTAGCGGGAGTGGATCCCTACAATGAGCAGTTCTTC.

This clonotype was seen more than once but under ten times. The chain couples TRBV6-1 to TRBJ2-7, with 9 nucleotides matching TRBD2. CDR1 and CDR2 from the germline V gene are MNHNS and SASEGT. The CDR3 is 18 amino acids. V gave up 5 bases and J gave up 4 bases; unmatched junction bases: 18. The CDR3 sequence: CASSPTWGASGNPYEQYF. The DNA of the CDR3 is TGTGCCAGCAGTCCGACCTGGGGGGCTAGCGGGAACCCATACGAGCAGTACTTC.

The gene calls are TRBV18 and TRBJ2-5; weak D call: TRBD2 (5 bases). V lost 4 bases to trimming and J lost 5 bases, with 11 bases between them. The CDR3 runs to 13 residues. Germline V gene sequence: CDR1 KGHSH, CDR2 LQKENI. In DNA, the CDR3 is TGTGCCAGCTCACGGGGAGCTTCGGAGACCCAGTACTTC. Amino acid sequence: CASSRGASETQYF.

Only a few counts were recorded for this clonotype. The chain has TRBV9 and TRBJ2-1; 8 positions match TRBD2. Germline CDR1 SGDLS, CDR2 YYNGEE. V trimming: 4 bases; J trimming: 9 bases; junction bases outside the gene matches: 15. This CDR3 has 16 amino acids. In DNA, the CDR3 is TGTGCCAGCAGCCCTGAGAGTAGCGGGGCCAGAACTGAGCAGTTCTTC. Translation gives CASSPESSGARTEQFF.

V usage is TRBV5-5 and J usage is TRBJ1-6; TRBD1 might be the D (5 bases). This CDR3 spans 15 amino acids. Germline values: CDR1 SGHKS, CDR2 YYEKEE (reference sequence). V shed 0 bases and J shed 7 bases, with 11 bases lying between them. CDR3 coding DNA: TGTGCCAGCAGCTTGGGTCAGGGATACAATTCACCCCTCCACTTT. This sequence encodes CASSLGQGYNSPLHF.

Notes on this clonotype: This could be a read error, since a much larger clone is one nucleotide away. The chain joins TRBV29-1 to TRBJ1-2, with D maybe TRBD1 (5 bases). The V gene lost 5 bases and the J gene lost 2 bases, with 18 bases spanning the gap. Germline loops: CDR1 SQVTM, CDR2 ANQGSEA. The CDR3 length is 15 residues. The CDR3 protein is CSVTTRGGPNYGYTF. The CDR3 DNA reads TGCAGCGTTACGACAAGGGGAGGGCCAAACTATGGCTACACCTTC. Combining the CDR3 with reference TRBV29-1 and TRBJ1-2 gives the whole variable domain SAVISQKPSRDICQRGTSLTIQCQVDSQVTMMFWYRQQPGQSLTLIATANQGSEATYESGFVIDKFPISRPNLTFSTLTVSNMSPEDSSIYLCSVTTRGGPNYGYTFGSGTRLTVV.

The table lists this clonotype with many counts. An end of the junction differs from the germline gene, which may be a read error. V gene TRBV5-1 combines with J gene TRBJ1-3; the D is unclear. Germline CDR1 SGHRS, CDR2 YFSETQ. The CDR3 spans 14 residues. CDR3 nucleotides: TGTGCCAGCAGCTTGGGGAGCTCTGGAAACACCATATATTTT. This translates into CASSLGSSGNTIYF.

J is TRBJ1-5 and V is TRBV28; D is perhaps TRBD1 (5 bases). V was cut by 3 bases and J by 0 bases, with 12 bases left in between. Per the germline V gene, CDR1 is MDHEN and CDR2 is SYDVKM. There are 16 residues in the CDR3. The CDR3 DNA reads as TGTGCCAGCAGTTTCGCGACAGAACCTAGCAATCAGCCCCAGCATTTT. Translation gives CASSFATEPSNQPQHF.

This clonotype was seen only a few times. The rearrangement links TRBV6-1 to TRBJ2-7; the D gene is possibly TRBD2 (5 bases). Germline V lookup: CDR1 MNHNS, CDR2 SASEGT. This CDR3 contains 13 residues. Trimming took off 5 bases at V and 3 bases at J, with 11 bases between the two ends. CDR3 DNA: TGTGCCAGCAGTACAACGGAGGTCTACGAGCAGTACTTC. Translation: CASSTTEVYEQYF.

This clonotype has ten or more counts. The chain couples TRBV7-3 to TRBJ2-3; possibly TRBD2 for D (6 bases). The CDR3 sequence is 14 residues long. The germline V and J ends were trimmed by 5 bases and 5 bases, with 14 bases remaining between them. The germline V gene encodes CDR1 SGHTA and CDR2 FQGTGA. CDR3 nucleotide sequence: TGTGCCAGCAGCCCATTGGGCGGGATAGATACGCAGTATTTT. It translates to CASSPLGGIDTQYF.